The 22 T cell receptor beta chains below come from one sample, sequenced in a study of T cell clonality in common variable immunodeficiency. Overall study results and limits: Fewer deletions and N-nucleotide insertions were reportedly seen in common variable immunodeficiency TCR beta sequences.

Here immunoSEQ multiplex PCR was the method, and the copy in TCRdb shows in-frame clones only, minus some. Recorded here are about 34,000 clones, none singletons. No cognate antigen is known for these TCRs. Sequenced: peripheral blood mononuclear cells. The receptors were sampled from a human donor with common variable immunodeficiency.

This clone was detected ten times or more. The read finishes 3 residues shy of the CDR3 end, and the germline J gene is used to complete it. This sequence joins TRBV30 and TRBJ1-4; TRBD1 is a possible D gene (6 bases). V dropped 4 bases and J dropped 4 bases, with 13 bases sitting between them. This CDR3 has 14 amino acids. Germline CDR1 is GTSNPN and CDR2 is SVGIG (reference sequence). The CDR3 DNA, read in part, is TGTGCCTGGACCTCAGGGGCGAGTAATGAAAAA. Translating it yields CAWTSGASNEK. The entire CDR3 reads CAWTSGASNEKLFF.

A word on this clone: The read comes to an end 3 residues before the CDR3 does, leaving the germline J gene to fill in the end. The chain joins TRBV5-3 to TRBJ1-6, with a tentative D call TRBD1 (5 bases). TRBV5-3 is known as an ORF, though its function is uncertain. The V gene lost 4 bases and the J gene lost 10 bases, with 18 bases spanning the gap. The CDR3 runs 15 residues. The CDR3 DNA, read in part, is TGTGCCAGAAGCATAGAGACAGCCCTCGGATCACCC. Protein: CARSIETALGSP. The whole CDR3 sequence reads CARSIETALGSPLHF.

Ten or more counts support this clone. The CDR3 end falls 3 residues outside the read, so it is completed with the germline J gene. The chain has TRBV28 and TRBJ2-7, with 8 bases lining up with TRBD1. The CDR3 spans 16 residues. CDR1 and CDR2 from the germline V gene are MDHEN and SYDVKM. The V segment lost 3 bases and the J segment 1 base; nucleotides outside the gene matches: 8. The chain's CDR3 is CASSFDVGQGSYEQYF. CDR3 DNA (partial): TGTGCCAGCAGTTTTGATGTTGGACAGGGATCCTACGAG.

This clone was counted only a few times. The observed sequence ends 3 residues before the CDR3 terminus, with the missing tail filled in from the germline J gene. V gene TRBV7-9 combines with J gene TRBJ2-1; 11 nucleotides agree with TRBD2. CDR1 and CDR2 from the germline V gene are SEHNR and FQNEAQ (reference sequence). This CDR3 has 15 amino acids. V was pared by 8 bases and J by 4 bases, with 7 bases of the junction left unmatched. CDR3 protein: CASLLWTSGYNEQFF. CDR3 DNA, as far as it was read: TGTGCCAGCTTACTCTGGACTAGCGGGTACAATGAG. The whole variable domain, filled in from reference TRBV7-9 and TRBJ2-1, reads DTGVSQNPRHKITKRGQNVTFRCDPISEHNRLYWYRQTLGQGPEFLTYFQNEAQLEKSRLLSDRFSAERPKGSFSTLEIQRTEQGDSAMYLCASLLWTSGYNEQFFGPGTRLTVL.

This clone was seen ten or more times. The CDR3 end lies 3 residues beyond the end of the read and is filled in from the germline J gene. The rearrangement joins TRBV7-2 to TRBJ2-7; no clear D gene. The CDR3 is 11 amino acids. Trimming cost V 5 bases and J 0 bases, with 2 bases left between them. Germline V gene lookup returns CDR1 SGHTA and CDR2 FQGNSA. Here the CDR3 reads CASSHSYEQYF. The CDR3 DNA, read in part, is TGTGCCAGCAGCCACTCCTACGAG. The whole variable domain, remainder taken from reference TRBV7-2 and TRBJ2-7, is GAGVSQSPSNKVTEKGKDVELRCDPISGHTALYWYRQSLGQGLEFLIYFQGNSAPDKSGLPSDRFSAERTGGSVSTLTIQRTQQEDSAVYLCASSHSYEQYFGPGTRLTVT.

This clone occurred a few times. Sequencing ends 3 residues short of the CDR3 end; the germline J gene provides the rest. The chain uses TRBV7-9 and TRBJ1-4, with 10 nucleotides matching TRBD1. V trimming: 2 bases; J trimming: 8 bases; junction bases outside the gene matches: 5. The germline V gene encodes CDR1 SEHNR and CDR2 FQNEAQ (reference sequence). The CDR3 contains 15 residues. The sequenced part of the CDR3 DNA is TGTGCCAGCAGCTTAAGGACAGGGGGAAGAGAAAAA. Protein: CASSLRTGGREK. The full CDR3 reads CASSLRTGGREKLFF. The full variable domain, completed using reference TRBV7-9 and TRBJ1-4, is DTGVSQNPRHKITKRGQNVTFRCDPISEHNRLYWYRQTLGQGPEFLTYFQNEAQLEKSRLLSDRFSAERPKGSFSTLEIQRTEQGDSAMYLCASSLRTGGREKLFFGSGTQLSVL.

On this clone itself: The CDR3 is cut off 3 residues early in the read; its end comes from the germline J gene. This chain joins TRBV6-1 and TRBJ2-1, with TRBD2 identical over 14 bases. Germline trimming cut 1 base from V and 9 bases from J; bases unmatched to any gene: 2. The CDR3 consists of 15 residues. Per the germline V gene, CDR1 is MNHNS and CDR2 is SASEGT. The CDR3: CASSEVGLAGVEQFF. The part of the CDR3 DNA that was read is TGTGCCAGCAGTGAAGTGGGACTAGCGGGAGTTGAG.

This clone was recorded a few times. The CDR3 spells CASSILAGATYEQYF. CDR3 DNA (partial): TGTGCCAGTAGTATTTTAGCGGGAGCTACCTACGAG. This chain uses TRBV19 with TRBJ2-7; TRBD2 matches 9 bases. The observed sequence ends 3 residues before the CDR3 terminus, with the missing tail filled in from the germline J gene. Germline CDR1 reads LNHDA; CDR2 reads SQIVND (reference sequence). The CDR3 covers 15 residues. The ends lost 3 bases at V and 2 bases at J; junction bases unmatched: 5.

With respect to this clone: The read stops 3 residues short of the end of the CDR3; the missing end is completed from the germline J gene. This chain joins TRBV7-3 and TRBJ2-1; D not resolved. Trimming stripped 1 base from V and 0 bases from J, with 10 bases between. CDR1 and CDR2 (germline): SGHTA, FQGTGA. The CDR3 loop spans 16 amino acids. CDR3 protein: CASSLIPSSSYNEQFF. CDR3 bases read: TGTGCCAGCAGCTTAATCCCTTCCAGCTCCTACAATGAG.

In regard to this clone: With the read ending 3 residues before the CDR3 end, the germline J gene is used to fill in that end. The V call is TRBV5-1, the J call TRBJ2-7; D is perhaps TRBD1 (5 bases). There are 14 residues in the CDR3. Germline loops: CDR1 SGHRS, CDR2 YFSETQ. The V end lost 2 bases, the J end lost 3 bases, and 12 bases lay between the germline ends. The CDR3 spells CASSFKGPGYEQYF. The part of the CDR3 DNA that was read is TGCGCCAGCAGCTTCAAGGGGCCAGGCTACGAG.

The table lists this clone with a few counts. The DNA ends 3 residues before the CDR3 does, and the rest of the CDR3 is filled in from the germline J gene. V and J are TRBV2 and TRBJ1-6, with 12 bases aligning to TRBD1. With 9 bases clipped from V and 8 bases from J, the junction kept 5 bases outside the gene matches. Looked up from germline, CDR1 is SNHLY and CDR2 is FYNNEI. The length of the CDR3 is 14 residues. CDR3 in amino acids: CARGTGGWDSPLHF. The sequenced CDR3 bases are TGTGCCAGGGGGACAGGGGGCTGGGATTCACCC.

This clone was recorded a few times. This may be a read error: a much more frequent sequence differs by one nucleotide. The read gets to within 3 residues of the CDR3 end, and the germline J gene fills in the rest. Other DNA sequences from this sample encode an identical CDR3 as well. The gene calls are TRBV6-1 and TRBJ1-2; 7 bases map to TRBD1. Germline CDR1 MNHNS, CDR2 SASEGT. The CDR3 extends over 14 amino acids. The sequenced part of the CDR3 DNA is TGTGCCAGCAGTGAAGTGAATACAGGGGATGGT. Translating it yields CASSEVNTGDG. The CDR3 reads in full as CASSEVNTGDGYTF.

This clone was recorded a few times. Here the CDR3 reads CASSLGRSYGYTF. Partial CDR3 DNA: TGTGCCAGCAGCTTAGGCAGGAGCTATGGC. The rearrangement uses TRBV7-2 and TRBJ1-2; D call uncertain. The read ends 3 residues early relative to the CDR3; the germline J gene fills the gap. Germline V gene sequence: CDR1 SGHTA, CDR2 FQGNSA. The germline V and J ends were trimmed by 1 base and 4 bases, with 7 bases remaining between them. The CDR3 has 13 residues.

This clone has a count of ten or more. With the read ending 3 residues before the CDR3 end, the germline J gene is used to fill in that end. J is TRBJ2-1 and V is TRBV28; possibly TRBD2 for D (5 bases). The V gene lost 5 bases and the J gene lost 0 bases, with 14 bases spanning the gap. The germline V gene encodes CDR1 MDHEN and CDR2 SYDVKM. This CDR3 is built from 16 residues. The covered CDR3 bases are TGTGCCAGCAGTATGACGGGGTTTAGCTCCTACAATGAG. Amino acids: CASSMTGFSSYNE. The CDR3 as a whole reads CASSMTGFSSYNEQFF.

Many counts were recorded for this clone. The read finishes 3 residues shy of the CDR3 end, and the germline J gene is used to complete it. The chain employs TRBV7-9 and TRBJ1-1; tentative D call: TRBD1 (5 bases). In germline, CDR1 is SEHNR, CDR2 FQNEAQ (reference sequence). This CDR3 region has 15 residues. The ends were cut back, 1 base at V and 0 bases at J, with 9 bases in the middle. The DNA read from the CDR3 is TGTGCCAGCAGCTTAGTGGGGGGGTTGAACACTGAA. Its protein product is CASSLVGGLNTE. The whole CDR3 reads CASSLVGGLNTEAFF.

This clone has ten or more counts. The read comes to an end 3 residues before the CDR3 does, leaving the germline J gene to fill in the end. J is TRBJ1-2 and V is TRBV10-3; TRBD1 might be the D (5 bases). Per the germline V gene, CDR1 is ENHRY and CDR2 is SYGVKD. The CDR3 is made up of 13 amino acids. CDR3 region: CAISDGGFRGYTF. The CDR3 DNA, read in part, is TGTGCCATCAGTGACGGGGGGTTTCGGGGC.

Ten or more counts support this clone. The read ends 3 residues early relative to the CDR3; the germline J gene fills the gap. This chain uses TRBV10-3 with TRBJ2-1; no firm D call. Germline values: CDR1 ENHRY, CDR2 SYGVKD. There are 14 residues in the CDR3. Deletions cut 6 bases from V and 0 bases from J, with 9 bases between. The sequenced CDR3 bases are TGTGCCATCAGGTACACCTCCTCCTACAATGAG. Protein product: CAIRYTSSYNE. The full CDR3 protein is CAIRYTSSYNEQFF.

In this sample, this clone turned up a few times. The DNA ends 3 residues before the CDR3 does, and the rest of the CDR3 is filled in from the germline J gene. Other nucleotide sequences from this sample produce the same CDR3. J is TRBJ2-7 and V is TRBV7-2; possibly TRBD1 for D (6 bases). The germline V and J ends were trimmed by 2 bases and 2 bases, with 10 bases remaining between them. The length of the CDR3 is 14 residues. CDR1 SGHTA and CDR2 FQGNSA come from the germline V gene. The CDR3 loop is CASSLSQGPYEQYF. CDR3 bases read: TGTGCCAGCAGCTTAAGCCAGGGGCCCTACGAG.

This clone was counted a few times. Partial CDR3 DNA: TGTGCCAGCAGCTATTCGGACAGGGCGGGTGGC. Amino acid sequence: CASSYSDRAGG. The entire CDR3 protein reads CASSYSDRAGGYTF. The chain links TRBV5-6 to TRBJ1-2, with 8 bases lining up with TRBD1. The read is 3 residues too short to cover the CDR3 end, so that end is filled in from the germline J gene. J was trimmed by 7 bases and V by 3 bases; bases with no gene match: 8. Germline V gene data show CDR1 as SGHDT and CDR2 as YYEEEE. This CDR3 spans 14 amino acids.

This clone was recorded at least ten times. From the germline J gene comes the end of the CDR3, since the read stops 3 residues before it. The chain has TRBV30 and TRBJ1-2; D might be TRBD1 (5 bases). The V gene's germline CDR1 is GTSNPN and CDR2 SVGIG (reference sequence). Trimming left V 0 bases short and J 6 bases short, with 14 bases between. The CDR3 length is 14 residues. CDR3 DNA, as far as it was read: TGTGCCTGGAGTGTACCCAGGGAGGGGAATGGC. It is translated as CAWSVPREGNG. The entire CDR3 sequence reads CAWSVPREGNGYTF.

This clone has just a few counts. The read terminates 3 residues ahead of where the CDR3 ends, so the germline J gene completes it. The rearrangement uses TRBV6-2 or TRBV6-3 and TRBJ2-7; TRBD2 aligns across 8 bases. V gave up 5 bases and J gave up 3 bases; unmatched junction bases: 9. Germline V gives CDR1 MNHEY, CDR2 SVGEGT. CDR3 length equals 15 residues. This chain's CDR3 is CASSLRGGSRYEQYF. Partial CDR3 DNA: TGTGCCAGCAGTCTCCGGGGGGGATCCCGCTACGAG.

This clone was found a few times. The read halts 3 residues ahead of the CDR3 end, with the missing end drawn from the germline J gene. V and J are TRBV7-9 and TRBJ1-1, with TRBD1 as a possible D gene (5 bases). CDR1 is SEHNR, CDR2 FQNEAQ, per germline (reference sequence). Between the trimmed V and J ends, which lost 4 bases and 4 bases, there was a span of 13 bases. CDR3 length: 14 amino acids. CDR3 residues: CASSYLGGGTEAFF. CDR3 DNA, as far as it was read: TGTGCCAGCAGCTATCTGGGGGGGGGCACTGAA.